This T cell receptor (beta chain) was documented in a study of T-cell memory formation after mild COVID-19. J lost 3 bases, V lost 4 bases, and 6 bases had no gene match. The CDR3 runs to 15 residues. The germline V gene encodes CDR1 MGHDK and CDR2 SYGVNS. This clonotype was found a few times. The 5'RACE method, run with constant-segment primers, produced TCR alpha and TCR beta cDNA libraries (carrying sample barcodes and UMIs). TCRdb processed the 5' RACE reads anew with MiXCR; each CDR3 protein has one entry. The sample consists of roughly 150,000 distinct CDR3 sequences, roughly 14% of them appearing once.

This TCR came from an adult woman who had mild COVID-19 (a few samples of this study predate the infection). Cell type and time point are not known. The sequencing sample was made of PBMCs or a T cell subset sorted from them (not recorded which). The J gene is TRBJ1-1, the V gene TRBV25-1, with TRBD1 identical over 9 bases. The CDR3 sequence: CASSAHRGPYTEAFF. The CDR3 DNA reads TGTGCCAGCAGTGCCCACAGGGGGCCGTACACTGAAGCTTTCTTT.